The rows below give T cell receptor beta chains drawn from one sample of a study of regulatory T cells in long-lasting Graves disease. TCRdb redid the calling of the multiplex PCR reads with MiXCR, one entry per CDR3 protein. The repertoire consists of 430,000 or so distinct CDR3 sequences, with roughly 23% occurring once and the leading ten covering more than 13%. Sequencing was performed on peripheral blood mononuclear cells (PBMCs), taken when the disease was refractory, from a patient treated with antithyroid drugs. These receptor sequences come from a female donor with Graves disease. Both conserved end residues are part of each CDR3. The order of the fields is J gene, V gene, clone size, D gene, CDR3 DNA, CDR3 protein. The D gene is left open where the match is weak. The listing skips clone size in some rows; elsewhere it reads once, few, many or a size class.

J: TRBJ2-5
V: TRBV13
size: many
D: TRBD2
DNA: TGTGCCAGCAGCTTCGGACTAGCGGGAGCTTCAGAGACCCAGTACTTC
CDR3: CASSFGLAGASETQYF

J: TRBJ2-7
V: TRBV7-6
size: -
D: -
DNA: TGTGCCAGCAGCTTAGAATTCGGTACGAGGGAGCAGTACTTC
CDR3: CASSLEFGTREQYF

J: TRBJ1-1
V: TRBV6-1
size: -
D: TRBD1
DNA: TGTGCCAGTCCAGGGGGACGGAACACTGAAGCTTTCTTT
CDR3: CASPGGRNTEAFF

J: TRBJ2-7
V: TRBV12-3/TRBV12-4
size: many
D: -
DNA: TGTGCCAGCAGTTCTCCGGGCTCCTACGAGCAGTACTTC
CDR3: CASSSPGSYEQYF

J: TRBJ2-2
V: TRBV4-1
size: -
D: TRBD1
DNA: TGCGCCAGCAGCCAACAAGGCGGACAGGGGGCGAACACCGGGGAGCTGTTTTTT
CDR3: CASSQQGGQGANTGELFF

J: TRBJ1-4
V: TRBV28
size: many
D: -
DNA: TGTGCCAGCAGTCCCCACCCTGACGATACTGTCAGTGAAAAACTGTTTTTT
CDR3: CASSPHPDDTVSEKLFF

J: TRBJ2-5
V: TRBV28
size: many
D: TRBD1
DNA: TGTGCCAGCAGTTACGACAGGGGCAGGGAGACCCAGTACTTC
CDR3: CASSYDRGRETQYF

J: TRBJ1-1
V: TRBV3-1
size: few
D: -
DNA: TGTGCCAGCAGCTCCCCCGGCGGGGGCAAGTCTGAAGCTTTCTTT
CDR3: CASSSPGGGKSEAFF

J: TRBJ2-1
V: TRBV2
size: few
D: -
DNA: TGTGCCAGCAGTGGCGACAGGCTGCAGTTCTTC
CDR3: CASSGDRLQFF

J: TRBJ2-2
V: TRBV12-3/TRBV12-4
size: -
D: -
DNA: TGTGCCAGCAGCTGGGGGGGCGGTTCCGGGGAGCTGTTTTTT
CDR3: CASSWGGGSGELFF

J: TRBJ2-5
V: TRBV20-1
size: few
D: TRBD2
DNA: TGCAGTGCTCACACTGGGACTAGCGGGATTACAGAGACCCAGTACTTC
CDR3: CSAHTGTSGITETQYF

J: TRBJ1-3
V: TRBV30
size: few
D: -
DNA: TGTGCCTGGAGAAGTTCTGGAAACACCATATATTTT
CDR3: CAWRSSGNTIYF

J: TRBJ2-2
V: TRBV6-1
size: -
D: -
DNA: TGTGCCAGCATTTGGGGCCGGAACACCGGGGAGCTGTTTTTT
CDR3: CASIWGRNTGELFF

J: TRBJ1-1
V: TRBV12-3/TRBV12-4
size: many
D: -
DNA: TGTGCCAGCAGTTTTAAGGCAGCTGAAGCTTTCTTT
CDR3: CASSFKAAEAFF

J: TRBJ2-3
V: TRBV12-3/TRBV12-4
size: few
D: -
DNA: TGTGCCAGCAGTTTTTTCCCGCCCGGAACAGATACGCAGTATTTT
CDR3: CASSFFPPGTDTQYF

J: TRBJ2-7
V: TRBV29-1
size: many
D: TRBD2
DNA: TGCAGCGTTGAGGACCCCGGGCTAGCGGTCGAGCAGTACTTC
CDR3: CSVEDPGLAVEQYF

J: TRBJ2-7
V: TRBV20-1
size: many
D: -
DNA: TGCAGTGCTGAACGCAGCTCCTACGAGCAGTACTTC
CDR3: CSAERSSYEQYF